Listed below are T cell receptor beta chains from one sample, sequenced in a study of T cells in tuberculosis. Some clones are missing from TCRdb's copy, which holds only in-frame ones; the method was immunoSEQ multiplex PCR. The sample lists some 40,000 clones, approximately 95% occurring once. The specimen was PBMCs, collected at tuberculosis diagnosis. These TCRs come from an adult with tuberculosis. Each CDR3 is given with its conserved first and last residue. The D gene is left open where the match is weak. The size of a clone is reported for some rows only, either as once, few or many, or as a class for expanded clones.

clone_size	d_call	v_call	j_call	cdr3_aa	cdr3_nt
-	TRBD2	TRBV11-3	TRBJ2-2	CASGSGGVSGELFF	TGTGCCAGCGGTAGCGGGGGGGTTTCCGGGGAGCTGTTTTTT
once	TRBD1	TRBV5-1	TRBJ1-3	CASTRDRASGNTIYF	TGCGCCAGTACCCGGGACAGGGCTTCTGGAAACACCATATATTTT
-	-	TRBV10-3	TRBJ2-5	CAISGGETQYF	TGTGCCATCAGTGGCGGTGAGACCCAGTACTTC
-	-	TRBV7-3	TRBJ2-1	CASSPSGGYNEQFF	TGTGCCAGCAGCCCTTCCGGAGGCTACAATGAGCAGTTCTTC
once	-	TRBV4-1	TRBJ2-5	CASSQNNAGDQETQYF	TGCGCCAGCAGCCAAAATAATGCAGGCGACCAAGAGACCCAGTACTTC
-	-	TRBV29-1	TRBJ2-5	CSVGTPQETQYF	TGCAGCGTAGGGACACCGCAAGAGACCCAGTACTTC
-	-	TRBV7-2	TRBJ1-2	CASSAGGRPNYGYTF	TGTGCCAGCAGCGCGGGTGGACGGCCTAACTATGGCTACACCTTC
-	TRBD1	TRBV6-1	TRBJ2-7	CASRRGQGPYEQYF	TGTGCCAGCAGAAGAGGACAGGGACCCTACGAGCAGTACTTC
once	-	TRBV5-1	TRBJ2-7	CASSRMAGTAGQYF	TGCGCCAGCAGCCGGATGGCGGGGACCGCCGGGCAGTACTTC
-	-	TRBV27	TRBJ1-5	CASSKGQYQPQHF	TGTGCCAGCAGCAAAGGACAGTATCAGCCCCAGCATTTT
-	TRBD1	TRBV4-3	TRBJ1-3	CASSPNGGRGQSSGNTIYF	TGCGCCAGCAGCCCTAACGGGGGCAGGGGGCAAAGCTCTGGAAACACCATATATTTT
-	TRBD1	TRBV5-1	TRBJ2-7	CASRRTGAPTYEQYF	TGCGCCAGCCGAAGGACAGGGGCCCCTACCTACGAGCAGTACTTC
-	-	TRBV2	TRBJ2-6	CASSGENSGANVLTF	TGTGCCAGCAGTGGCGAGAACTCTGGGGCCAACGTCCTGACTTTC
once	-	TRBV10-3	TRBJ2-6	CAISDGLSIGANVLTF	TGTGCCATCAGTGATGGGCTCTCCATCGGGGCCAACGTCCTGACTTTC
-	TRBD1	TRBV7-2	TRBJ1-2	CASSSQGALYGYTF	TGTGCCAGCAGCTCGCAGGGGGCACTCTATGGCTACACCTTC
-	-	TRBV29-1	TRBJ2-4	CSVSGKNIQYF	TGCAGCGTTTCGGGGAAAAACATTCAGTACTTC
-	-	TRBV2	TRBJ2-2	CASSVIGELFF	TGTGCCAGCAGCGTTATCGGGGAGCTGTTTTTT
few	TRBD2	TRBV9	TRBJ2-5	CASSLAGKETQYF	TGTGCCAGCAGCTTAGCGGGGAAAGAGACCCAGTACTTC
-	TRBD1	TRBV5-1	TRBJ2-4	CASSTGTVAKNIQYF	TGCGCCAGCAGCACAGGGACAGTAGCCAAAAACATTCAGTACTTC
-	TRBD1	TRBV19	TRBJ2-7	CASSRTGPQYEQYF	TGTGCCAGTAGTAGGACAGGGCCGCAATACGAGCAGTACTTC
-	TRBD2	TRBV7-2	TRBJ2-5	CASSLGGGVETQYF	TGTGCCAGCAGCTTAGGCGGGGGGGTAGAGACCCAGTACTTC
once	-	TRBV7-2	TRBJ2-4	CASSPRGRGQTLAKNIQYF	TGTGCCAGCAGCCCGCGAGGCAGGGGACAAACATTAGCCAAAAACATTCAGTACTTC
-	-	TRBV5-8	TRBJ2-7	CASSFFSYAGEQYF	TGTGCCAGCAGCTTTTTCTCGTACGCGGGCGAGCAGTACTTC
-	TRBD1	TRBV10-1	TRBJ2-1	CASSDAGTGNYNEQFF	TGCGCCAGCAGTGATGCCGGGACAGGTAACTACAATGAGCAGTTCTTC
-	-	TRBV15	TRBJ1-1	CATSRVEQNTEAFF	TGTGCCACCAGCAGAGTCGAGCAGAACACTGAAGCTTTCTTT
-	-	TRBV29-1	TRBJ1-4	CSVKSGGVNEKLFF	TGCAGCGTTAAGTCGGGGGGGGTTAATGAAAAACTGTTTTTT